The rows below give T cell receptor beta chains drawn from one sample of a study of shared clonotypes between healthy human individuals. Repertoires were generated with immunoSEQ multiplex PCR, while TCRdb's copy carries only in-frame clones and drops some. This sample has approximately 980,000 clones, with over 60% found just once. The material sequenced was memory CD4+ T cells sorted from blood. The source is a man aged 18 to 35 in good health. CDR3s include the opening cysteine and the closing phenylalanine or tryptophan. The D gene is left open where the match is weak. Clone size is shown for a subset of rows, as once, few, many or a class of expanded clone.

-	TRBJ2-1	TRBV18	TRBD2	CASSPPRASGRADEQFF	TGTGCCAGCTCACCACCGAGAGCGAGCGGGAGGGCCGATGAGCAGTTCTTC
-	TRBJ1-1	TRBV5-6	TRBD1	CASNDRVRNTEAFF	TGTGCCAGCAACGACAGGGTTCGGAACACTGAAGCTTTCTTT
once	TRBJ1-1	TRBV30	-	CAWSVRSGREAFF	TGTGCCTGGAGTGTACGATCTGGGAGAGAAGCTTTCTTT
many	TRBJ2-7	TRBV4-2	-	CASSQDLVAYEQYF	TGTGCCAGCAGCCAAGATCTGGTTGCCTACGAGCAGTACTTC
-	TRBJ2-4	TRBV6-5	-	CASSSPEGVNIQYF	TGTGCCAGCAGTTCCCCCGAAGGAGTGAACATTCAGTACTTC
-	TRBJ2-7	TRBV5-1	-	CASSPLGYEQYF	TGCGCCAGCAGCCCCTTGGGGTACGAGCAGTACTTC
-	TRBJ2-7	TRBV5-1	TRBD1	CASSLGRDRGFDEQYF	TGCGCCAGCAGCTTGGGACGGGACAGGGGTTTCGACGAGCAGTACTTC
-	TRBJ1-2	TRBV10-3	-	CAITRGGYGYTF	TGTGCCATCACGAGAGGGGGTTATGGCTACACCTTC
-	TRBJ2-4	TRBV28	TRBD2	CASSPGGAQNIQYF	TGTGCCAGCAGTCCCGGGGGGGCCCAAAACATTCAGTACTTC
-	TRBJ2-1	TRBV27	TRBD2	CASNPGGSYNEQFF	TGTGCCAGCAACCCGGGAGGGTCCTACAATGAGCAGTTCTTC
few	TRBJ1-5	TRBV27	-	CASSLLDSLYSNQPQHF	TGTGCCAGCAGTCTCCTGGACAGTCTTTATAGCAATCAGCCCCAGCATTTT
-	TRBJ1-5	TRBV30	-	CAWSGGAADQPQHF	TGTGCCTGGAGTGGTGGCGCCGCTGATCAGCCCCAGCATTTT
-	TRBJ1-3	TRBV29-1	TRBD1	CSVSGTAVSGNTIYF	TGCAGCGTTTCCGGGACAGCCGTCTCTGGAAACACCATATATTTT
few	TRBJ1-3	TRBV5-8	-	CASSFRDSGNTIYF	TGTGCCAGCAGCTTCCGGGATTCTGGAAACACCATATATTTT
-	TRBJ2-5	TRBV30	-	CAWSAGKTIGYETQYF	TGTGCCTGGAGCGCCGGAAAGACTATAGGGTACGAGACCCAGTACTTC
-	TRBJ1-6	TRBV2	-	CATKLNPRAPLHF	TGTGCCACCAAATTAAATCCCCGGGCACCCCTCCACTTT
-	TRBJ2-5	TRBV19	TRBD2	CASSIGMRGLVRETQYF	TGTGCCAGTAGTATAGGGATGAGAGGACTAGTCAGAGAGACCCAGTACTTC
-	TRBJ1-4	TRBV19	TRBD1	CASRNQGEEKLFF	TGTGCCAGTAGAAACCAGGGGGAGGAAAAACTGTTTTTT
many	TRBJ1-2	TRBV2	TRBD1	CASSEGQGKFGYTF	TGTGCCAGCAGTGAGGGACAGGGGAAGTTTGGCTACACCTTC
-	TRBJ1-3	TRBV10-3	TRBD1	CASWTGSFSGNTIYF	TGTGCCAGTTGGACAGGATCATTCTCTGGAAACACCATATATTTT
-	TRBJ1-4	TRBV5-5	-	CASSPGGRTTNEKLFF	TGTGCCAGCAGCCCGGGGGGGCGTACAACTAATGAAAAACTGTTTTTT
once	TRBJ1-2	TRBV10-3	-	CAISERGGSYGYTF	TGTGCCATCAGTGAGCGCGGGGGAAGCTATGGCTACACCTTC
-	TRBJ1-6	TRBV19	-	CASSIRPLTGYGSYNSPLHF	TGTGCCAGTAGTATCCGGCCCCTTACAGGGTATGGCTCCTATAATTCACCCCTCCACTTT
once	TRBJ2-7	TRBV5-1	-	CASSLATNPTSEQYF	TGCGCCAGCAGCTTGGCCACAAACCCCACTTCCGAGCAGTACTTC
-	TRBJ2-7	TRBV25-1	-	CASSYGRAYEQYF	TGTGCCAGCAGTTACGGACGGGCCTACGAGCAGTACTTC